A selection of T cell receptor beta chains follows, all from one sample in a study of blood T cell repertoires in COVID-19. Repertoires were generated with immunoSEQ multiplex PCR, while TCRdb's copy carries only in-frame clones and drops some. The sample lists about 80,000 clones; around 77% were seen once. The sequenced sample consisted of peripheral blood. The receptors stem from a man aged 65-85 years with active or convalescent COVID-19. The CDR3 runs from the conserved cysteine through the conserved F or W. The order of the fields is V gene, J gene, D gene, clone size, CDR3 DNA, CDR3 protein. D genes are given only for firm matches. Clone size is shown for a subset of rows, as once, few, many or a class of expanded clone.

TRBV4-2	TRBJ2-5	TRBD2	-	TGTGCCAGCAGCCCCTCGACTAGCGGGGTGGAGACCCAGTACTTC	CASSPSTSGVETQYF
TRBV2	TRBJ2-3	TRBD2	-	TGTGCCAGCAGTGGTGCTAGCGGGGGCGTGGATACGCAGTATTTT	CASSGASGGVDTQYF
TRBV5-1	TRBJ2-5	TRBD1	-	TGCGCCAGCAGCTTGGGACAGGGCCAAGAGACCCAGTACTTC	CASSLGQGQETQYF
TRBV9	TRBJ1-2	TRBD1	-	TGTGCCAGCAGCGTTCGTGGGGACAGGGTGAAGGGCTACACCTTC	CASSVRGDRVKGYTF
TRBV6-5	TRBJ1-2	-	once	TGTGCCAGCAGCACCGACAGTTTAAAAAGTTATGGCTACACCTTC	CASSTDSLKSYGYTF
TRBV29-1	TRBJ2-7	-	-	TGCAGCGTATCCAGGACGGGGGCCTACGAGCAGTACTTC	CSVSRTGAYEQYF
TRBV2	TRBJ1-5	-	once	TGTGCCAGCGCCTCAGGGATGGGCAATCAGCCCCAGCATTTT	CASASGMGNQPQHF
TRBV11-3	TRBJ1-1	-	-	TGTGCCAGCAGCTTGGGCATTATGAACACTGAAGCTTTCTTT	CASSLGIMNTEAFF
TRBV29-1	TRBJ1-2	TRBD1	-	TGCAGCGCCGTGGACAGGGCTAACTATGGCTACACCTTC	CSAVDRANYGYTF
TRBV5-4	TRBJ1-2	-	-	TGTGCCAGCAGCTTGATGGTCCCCGCCGGTGGCTACACCTTC	CASSLMVPAGGYTF
TRBV3-1/TRBV3-2	TRBJ1-3	-	-	TGTGCCAGCAGCCTGCGACAGTCAAGTGGAAACACCATATATTTT	CASSLRQSSGNTIYF
TRBV7-9	TRBJ2-2	TRBD2	-	TGTGCCAGCAGCCCGACACCGGGGGGGGACCCCGGGGAGCTGTTTTTT	CASSPTPGGDPGELFF
TRBV27	TRBJ1-5	-	-	TGTGCCAGCAGTTTAAGTAGCAGTAGCAATCAGCCCCAGCATTTT	CASSLSSSSNQPQHF
TRBV7-7	TRBJ2-3	-	-	TGTGCTAGCAGCTTAGTAGGCGGGGCCACAGATACGCAGTATTTT	CASSLVGGATDTQYF
TRBV28	TRBJ1-2	-	-	TGTGCCAGCAGCTTACAGTCCTATGGCTACACCTTC	CASSLQSYGYTF
TRBV5-1	TRBJ1-1	-	-	TGCGCCAGCAGCTTTTCTTCCGGGAGAAACACTGAAGCTTTCTTT	CASSFSSGRNTEAFF
TRBV29-1	TRBJ2-7	TRBD2	-	TGCAGCGTTGAACTTCCCCTAGCGGGGGAATACGAGCAGTACTTC	CSVELPLAGEYEQYF
TRBV7-2	TRBJ1-4	-	-	TGTGCCAGCAGCCCCGCAACTAATGAAAAACTGTTTTTT	CASSPATNEKLFF
TRBV3-1/TRBV3-2	TRBJ2-5	-	-	TGTGCCAGCAGCTTAGACCGGGGGGAGACCCAGTACTTC	CASSLDRGETQYF
TRBV28	TRBJ2-7	-	-	TGTGCCAGCGGGAGAGGCGAGCAGTACTTC	CASGRGEQYF
TRBV4-2	TRBJ1-5	-	medium-sized	TGTGCCAGCAGCCAAGACTACAGGCAGGCCTATCAGCCCCAGCATTTT	CASSQDYRQAYQPQHF
TRBV6-5	TRBJ2-5	-	-	TGTGCCAGCATTAATTCGGGGGAAATGACCCAGTACTTC	CASINSGEMTQYF
TRBV4-1	TRBJ1-5	TRBD1	once	TGCGCCAGCAGCCAATATAAGGGGGGGGACAGGGGAAGGGAACAGCCCCAGCATTTT	CASSQYKGGDRGREQPQHF
TRBV19	TRBJ2-5	-	once	TGTGCCAGTAGTACCTTTGGCGGGGTCGAAGAGACCCAGTACTTC	CASSTFGGVEETQYF
TRBV28	TRBJ1-1	TRBD1	-	TGTGCCAGCAGTTCGGGACAGTCGAACACTGAAGCTTTCTTT	CASSSGQSNTEAFF
TRBV3-1/TRBV3-2	TRBJ1-5	TRBD1	-	TGTGCCAGCAGCCACGGGACAGGGTGGGATCAGCCCCAGCATTTT	CASSHGTGWDQPQHF
TRBV7-6	TRBJ1-6	-	-	TGTGCCAGCAGCTTAGAACAGCTCTCACCCCTCCACTTT	CASSLEQLSPLHF
TRBV10-3	TRBJ2-1	-	few	TGTGCCATCAGTGGGGTGGGGGCAACGATTAGCTCCTACAATGAGCAGTTCTTC	CAISGVGATISSYNEQFF
TRBV11-2	TRBJ1-4	TRBD1	-	TGTGCCAGCAGCTCCGATCCGGGACAGAGGGAAAAACTGTTTTTT	CASSSDPGQREKLFF
TRBV5-1	TRBJ2-7	-	-	TGCGCCAGCAGCCCAACCGGGATGGAGACCTACGAGCAGTACTTC	CASSPTGMETYEQYF
TRBV7-9	TRBJ2-5	TRBD1	-	TGTGCCAGCGGGCCCGGACAGGGAAGAGAGGAGACCCAGTACTTC	CASGPGQGREETQYF
TRBV5-1	TRBJ2-1	TRBD2	-	TGCGCCAGCAGCTTGGTTCTAGCGGGGGACAATGAGCAGTTCTTC	CASSLVLAGDNEQFF
TRBV28	TRBJ1-6	-	-	TGTGCCAGCAGCCCGGGACATCGAAGTTCACCCCTCCACTTT	CASSPGHRSSPLHF
TRBV6-5	TRBJ1-1	-	-	TGTGCCAGCAGTCCCGGGACACTGAACACTGAAGCTTTCTTT	CASSPGTLNTEAFF
TRBV11-2	TRBJ2-1	-	-	TGTGCCAGCAGCTTATTAGATCAGGTATCCTACAATGAGCAGTTCTTC	CASSLLDQVSYNEQFF
TRBV5-1	TRBJ2-2	TRBD2	few	TGCGCCAGCAGGCCTTGGACTAGCGGGGGGGCCACCGGGGAGCTGTTTTTT	CASRPWTSGGATGELFF
TRBV6-5	TRBJ1-2	-	-	TGTGCCAGCAGTTACGGCAGGGGAAGTGGCTACACCTTC	CASSYGRGSGYTF
TRBV24-1	TRBJ2-1	TRBD1	-	TGTGCCTCCCGGGACAGGAGCCATGGGGAGCAGTTCTTC	CASRDRSHGEQFF
TRBV9	TRBJ1-5	-	-	TGTGCCAGCAGCGCATCCCGTTGGAGGGCGGATCAGCCCCAGCATTTT	CASSASRWRADQPQHF
TRBV27	TRBJ2-5	-	-	TGTGCCAGCAGTAAACAGGGAAGCTTTGAGACCCAGTACTTC	CASSKQGSFETQYF
TRBV2	TRBJ1-6	-	-	TGTGCCAGCAGTGTTCAGGGCCAGAATTCACCCCTCCACTTT	CASSVQGQNSPLHF
TRBV7-6	TRBJ2-7	-	-	TGTGCCAGCAGCGAGTGGGGAGGCTACGAGCAGTACTTC	CASSEWGGYEQYF
TRBV5-1	TRBJ1-1	-	-	TGCGCCAGCAGCTCAGAGGGAGGCACTGAAGCTTTCTTT	CASSSEGGTEAFF
TRBV6-2/TRBV6-3	TRBJ1-6	-	-	TGTGCCAGCAGTTACACGGAGGGGTCTAAGAATAATTCACCCCTTCACTTT	CASSYTEGSKNNSPLHF
TRBV5-4	TRBJ1-2	TRBD1	-	TGTGCCAGCAGCCCGGGACAGTCCTATGGCTACACCTTC	CASSPGQSYGYTF